These 5 T cell receptor beta chains came from one sample sequenced in a study of cytomegalovirus exposure and HLA in healthy donors. The PCR ran on 60 Vbeta and 13 Jbeta primers. The data were produced by immunoSEQ multiplex PCR, yet TCRdb's version contains in-frame clones alone and is incomplete. The sample consists of some 110,000 clones, 70% of them appearing once. The sequenced sample was PBMCs. All receptors derive from a man aged 25-45 years in good health and CMV-seropositive.

This clone was picked up a small number of times. The J gene is TRBJ1-5, the V gene TRBV5-1; no clear D. Trimming pared 0 bases from V and 2 bases from J, leaving 9 bases between. The CDR3 spans 15 residues. Germline lookup yields CDR1 SGHRS and CDR2 YFSETQ. CDR3 nucleotide sequence: TGCGCCAGCAGCTTGGGTAGGGAGGGCAATCAGCCCCAGCATTTT. Its translation: CASSLGREGNQPQHF.

This rearrangement joins TRBV27 to TRBJ2-7, with D possibly matching TRBD1 (5 bases). Germline V gives CDR1 MNHEY, CDR2 SMNVEV (reference sequence). Between the trimmed V and J ends, which lost 2 bases and 1 base, there was a span of 9 bases. The CDR3 covers 14 residues. The CDR3 is CASSLTAGSYEQYV. The CDR3, as DNA: TGTGCCAGCAGTTTAACGGCAGGGTCCTACGAGCAGTACGTC.

V is TRBV4-1 and J is TRBJ2-3, with 11 bases fitting TRBD2. Germline V gene data show CDR1 as MGHRA and CDR2 as YSYEKL. J gave up 5 bases and V 4 bases, and 5 bases lay outside the gene matches. The CDR3 sequence is 15 residues long. CDR3 sequence: CASSPTSGVGDTQYF. The CDR3 region has the DNA TGCGCCAGCAGCCCGACTAGCGGGGTGGGAGATACGCAGTATTTT.

This chain uses TRBV5-6 with TRBJ1-1; D is uncertain. The CDR3 is 14 amino acids. Germline loops: CDR1 SGHDT, CDR2 YYEEEE. V was shortened by 4 bases and J by 4 bases, with 14 bases between the two germline ends. The CDR3 region has the DNA TGTGCCAGCAGCACGCCGGTCCCGAGCACTGAAGCTTTCTTT. Translating gives CASSTPVPSTEAFF.

The chain employs TRBV10-3 and TRBJ2-7; D is uncertain. From germline, CDR1 is ENHRY and CDR2 SYGVKD. The CDR3 covers 14 residues. The V and J ends lost 0 bases and 1 base respectively, with 7 bases between them. The CDR3 DNA reads TGTGCCATCAGTGAGTCTAGAGGATCCTACGAGCAGTACTTC. It is translated as CAISESRGSYEQYF.